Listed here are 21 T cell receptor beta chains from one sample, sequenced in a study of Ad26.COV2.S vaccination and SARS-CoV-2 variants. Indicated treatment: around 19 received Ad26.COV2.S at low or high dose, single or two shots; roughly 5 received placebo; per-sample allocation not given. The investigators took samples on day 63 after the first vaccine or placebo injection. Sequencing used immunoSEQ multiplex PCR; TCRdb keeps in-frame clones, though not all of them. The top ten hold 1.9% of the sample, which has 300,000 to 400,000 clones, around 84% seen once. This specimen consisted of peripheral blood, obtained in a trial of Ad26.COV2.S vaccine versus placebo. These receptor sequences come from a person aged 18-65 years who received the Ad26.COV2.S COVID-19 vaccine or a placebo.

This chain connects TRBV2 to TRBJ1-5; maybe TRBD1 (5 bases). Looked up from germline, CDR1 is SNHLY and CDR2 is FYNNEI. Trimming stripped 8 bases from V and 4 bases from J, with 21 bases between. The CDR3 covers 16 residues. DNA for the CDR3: TGTGCCAGCCGACTAAACGAGAGGGGACTAAATCAGCCCCAGCATTTT. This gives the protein CASRLNERGLNQPQHF.

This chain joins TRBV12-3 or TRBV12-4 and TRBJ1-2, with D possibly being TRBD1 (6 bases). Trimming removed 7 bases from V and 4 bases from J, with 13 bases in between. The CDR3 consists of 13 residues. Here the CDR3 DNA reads TGTGCCAGCACCCCGGACAGCTTCTATGGCTACACCTTC. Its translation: CASTPDSFYGYTF.

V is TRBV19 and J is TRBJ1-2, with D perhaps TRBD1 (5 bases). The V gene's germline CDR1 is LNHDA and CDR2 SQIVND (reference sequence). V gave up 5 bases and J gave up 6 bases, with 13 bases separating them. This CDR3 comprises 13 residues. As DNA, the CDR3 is TGTGCCAGTAGTCACGTCGACAGAAATGGCTACACCTTC. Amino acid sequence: CASSHVDRNGYTF.

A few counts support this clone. CDR3 residues: CASSRSSAGSGTYGYTF. The CDR3 DNA reads TGTGCCAGCAGCCGTAGCTCGGCGGGCTCCGGAACCTATGGCTACACCTTC. The V and J genes are TRBV7-2 and TRBJ1-2; D remains ambiguous. CDR1 SGHTA and CDR2 FQGNSA come from the germline V gene. Trimming took 5 bases from V and 4 from J, leaving 23 bases between them. CDR3 size: 17 residues.

For the CDR3, the DNA is TGTGCCAGCAGCCTTGACAGGGGGAATCAGCCCCAGCATTTT. This gives the protein CASSLDRGNQPQHF. This sequence joins TRBV27 and TRBJ1-5; 9 bases map to TRBD1. V gave up 6 bases and J gave up 4 bases; unmatched junction bases: 4. Germline values: CDR1 MNHEY, CDR2 SMNVEV (reference sequence). The length of the CDR3 is 14 residues.

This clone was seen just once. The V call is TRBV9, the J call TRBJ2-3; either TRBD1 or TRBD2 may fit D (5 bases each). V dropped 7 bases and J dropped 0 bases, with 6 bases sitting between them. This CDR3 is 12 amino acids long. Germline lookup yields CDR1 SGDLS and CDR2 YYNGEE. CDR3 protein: CASGGSTDTQYF. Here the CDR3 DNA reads TGTGCCAGCGGGGGTAGCACAGATACGCAGTATTTT.

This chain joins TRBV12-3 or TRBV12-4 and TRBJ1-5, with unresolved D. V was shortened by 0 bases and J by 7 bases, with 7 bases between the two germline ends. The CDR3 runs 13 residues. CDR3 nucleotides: TGTGCCAGCAGTTTAGCTAGCACGCAGCCCCAGCATTTT. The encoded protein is CASSLASTQPQHF.

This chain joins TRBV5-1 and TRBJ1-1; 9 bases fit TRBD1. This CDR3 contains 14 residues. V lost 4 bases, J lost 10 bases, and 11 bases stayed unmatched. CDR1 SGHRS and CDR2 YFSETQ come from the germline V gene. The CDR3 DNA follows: TGCGCCAGCAGCCACGACAGGGGGGGATATAGAGCTTTCTTT. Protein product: CASSHDRGGYRAFF.

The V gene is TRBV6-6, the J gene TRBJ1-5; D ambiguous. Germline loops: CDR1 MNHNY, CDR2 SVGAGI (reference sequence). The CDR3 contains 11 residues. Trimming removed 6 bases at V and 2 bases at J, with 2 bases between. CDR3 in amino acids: CASSRNQPQHF. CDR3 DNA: TGTGCCAGCAGCCGCAATCAGCCCCAGCATTTT.

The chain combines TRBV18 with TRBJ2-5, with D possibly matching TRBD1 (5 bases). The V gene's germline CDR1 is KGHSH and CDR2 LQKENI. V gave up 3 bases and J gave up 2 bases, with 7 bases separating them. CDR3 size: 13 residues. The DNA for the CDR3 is TGTGCCAGCTCACCGACAGATCAAGAGACCCAGTACTTC. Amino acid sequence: CASSPTDQETQYF.

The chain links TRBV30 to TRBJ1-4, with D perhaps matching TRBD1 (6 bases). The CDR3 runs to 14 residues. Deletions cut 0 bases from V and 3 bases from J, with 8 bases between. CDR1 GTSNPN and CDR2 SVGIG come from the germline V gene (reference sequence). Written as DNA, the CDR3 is TGTGCCTGGAGTGTAGGGGGAGCTAATGAAAAACTGTTTTTT. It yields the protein CAWSVGGANEKLFF.

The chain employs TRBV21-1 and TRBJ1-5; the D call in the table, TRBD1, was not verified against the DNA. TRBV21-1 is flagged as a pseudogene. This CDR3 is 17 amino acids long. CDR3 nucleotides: TGTGCCAGCAGCAAATGGGTCAGGGGAGATAGCAATCAGCCCCAGCATTTT. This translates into CASSKWVRGDSNQPQHF.

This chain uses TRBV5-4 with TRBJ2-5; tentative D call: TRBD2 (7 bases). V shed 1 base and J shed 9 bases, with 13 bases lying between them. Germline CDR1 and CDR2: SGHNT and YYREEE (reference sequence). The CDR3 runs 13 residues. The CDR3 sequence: CASSLSGGRAQYF. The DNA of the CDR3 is TGTGCCAGCAGCTTGTCGGGGGGCAGGGCCCAGTACTTC.

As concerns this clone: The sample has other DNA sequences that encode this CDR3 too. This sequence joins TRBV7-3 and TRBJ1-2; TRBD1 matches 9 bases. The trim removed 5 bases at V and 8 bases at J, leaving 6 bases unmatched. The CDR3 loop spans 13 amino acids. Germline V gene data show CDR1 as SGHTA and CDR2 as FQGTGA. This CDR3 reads CASSPTGGNGYTF. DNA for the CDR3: TGTGCCAGCAGCCCGACAGGGGGAAACGGCTACACCTTC.

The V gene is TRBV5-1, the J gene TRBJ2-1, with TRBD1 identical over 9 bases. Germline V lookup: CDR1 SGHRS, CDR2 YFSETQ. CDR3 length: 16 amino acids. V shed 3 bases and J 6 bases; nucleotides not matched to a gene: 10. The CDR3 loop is CASSSITGQGGNEQFF. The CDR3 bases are TGCGCCAGCAGCTCAATAACGGGACAGGGTGGCAATGAGCAGTTCTTC.

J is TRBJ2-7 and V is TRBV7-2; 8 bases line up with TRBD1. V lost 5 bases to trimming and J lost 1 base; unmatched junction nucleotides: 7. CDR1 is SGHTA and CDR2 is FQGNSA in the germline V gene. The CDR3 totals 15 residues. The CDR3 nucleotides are TGTGCCAGCAGCGAGTGGACAGGGAGTTCCTACGAGCAGTACTTC. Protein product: CASSEWTGSSYEQYF. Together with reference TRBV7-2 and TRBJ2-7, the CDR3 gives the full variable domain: GAGVSQSPSNKVTEKGKDVELRCDPISGHTALYWYRQSLGQGLEFLIYFQGNSAPDKSGLPSDRFSAERTGGSVSTLTIQRTQQEDSAVYLCASSEWTGSSYEQYFGPGTRLTVT.

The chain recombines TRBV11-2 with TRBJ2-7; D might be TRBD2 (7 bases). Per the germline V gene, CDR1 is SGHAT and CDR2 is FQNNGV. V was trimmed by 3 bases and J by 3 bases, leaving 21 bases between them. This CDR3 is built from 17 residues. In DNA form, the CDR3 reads TGTGCCAGCAGCTTTCCGGGGGGACAATCAGGACGCTACGAGCAGTACTTC. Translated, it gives CASSFPGGQSGRYEQYF.

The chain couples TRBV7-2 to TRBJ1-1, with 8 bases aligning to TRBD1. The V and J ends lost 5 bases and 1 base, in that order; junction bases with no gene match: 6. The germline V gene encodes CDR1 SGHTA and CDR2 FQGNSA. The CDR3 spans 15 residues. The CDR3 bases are TGTGCCAGCAGCACGCGACAGGGGTCGAACACTGAAGCTTTCTTT. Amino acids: CASSTRQGSNTEAFF.

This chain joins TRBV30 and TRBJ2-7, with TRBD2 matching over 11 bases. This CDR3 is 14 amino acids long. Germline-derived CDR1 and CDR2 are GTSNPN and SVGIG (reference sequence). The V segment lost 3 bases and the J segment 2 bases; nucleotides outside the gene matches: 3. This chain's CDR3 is CAWRELAGAYEQYF. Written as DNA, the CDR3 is TGTGCCTGGAGAGAACTAGCGGGGGCCTACGAGCAGTACTTC.

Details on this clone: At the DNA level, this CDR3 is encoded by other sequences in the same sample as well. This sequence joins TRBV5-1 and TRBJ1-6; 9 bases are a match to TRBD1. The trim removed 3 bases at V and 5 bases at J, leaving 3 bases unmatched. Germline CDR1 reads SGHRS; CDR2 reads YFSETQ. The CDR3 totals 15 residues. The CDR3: CASSSRQGDNSPLHF. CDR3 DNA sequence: TGCGCCAGCAGCTCCAGACAGGGGGATAATTCACCCCTCCACTTT.

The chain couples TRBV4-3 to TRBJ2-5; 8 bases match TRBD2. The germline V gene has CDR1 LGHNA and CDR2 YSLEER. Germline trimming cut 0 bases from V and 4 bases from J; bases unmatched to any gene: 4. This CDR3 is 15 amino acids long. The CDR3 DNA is TGCGCCAGCAGCCAAGACCTTAGCGGGGCAGAGACCCAGTACTTC. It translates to CASSQDLSGAETQYF.